This record concerns one T cell receptor (beta chain) sequence. Its binding antigen is unknown. Base quality data are lacking; no much larger clone is found one base away. The sample's treatment or condition label, in plain terms: allogeneic hematopoietic cell transplantation with graft depleted of TCRalphabeta T cells and CD19 B cells. The children who served as transplant recipients had been given grafts of TCRalphabeta/CD19-depleted allogeneic hematopoietic cells. The library was made by PCR. Sequencing relied on an Illumina HiSeq 2500. Molecular barcoding was employed in the preparation of TCR libraries, with unique molecular identifiers being used to normalize TCRbeta repertoire quantification. TCRdb itself trimmed the public reads at Q25 with fastp, ran MiXCR and retained productive beta chains. Here each entry gathers all rows of one CDR3 protein and keeps the most common genes and DNA. This sample has a few hundred thousand distinct CDR3 sequences in its table, and about an eighth of those were observed once. Together, the top ten hold over 2% of the sample.

The sample comes from a study of T-cell reconstitution after alpha-beta-depleted transplantation in children (dated by TCRdb to the mid-2010s). Regarding the study in general: The study quantitatively tracked T-cell immune reconstitution after TCRalphabeta/CD19-depleted allogeneic hematopoietic cell transplantation in children using TCR repertoire profiling.

Trimming accounts for 5 bases at V and 5 bases at J, while the number of junction bases matched to no gene is 15. The CDR3 starts with the cysteine, ends with the phenylalanine, and has 17 residues. Only CDR3 DNA remains: 51 bases, in frame from the first base. The germline V gene sets CDR1 to MDHEN and CDR2 to SYDVKM. General study outcomes and caveats: Over subsequent months, a decline in hyperexpanded clone frequencies was noted, and after one year, T-cell counts and TCRbeta diversity were mostly ascribed to newly produced T cells. The apparently early recovery of alphabetaT-cell counts about two months after transplant reportedly depended on only several hundred rapidly expanded clones that came from non-depleted graft cells. In some patients, the high TCRbeta diversity seen at day 60 was put down to recipient T cells and intrathymic progenitors that had survived conditioning.

The sample in question was PBMCs, mostly from graft donor cells, obtained 360 days after TCRalphabeta/CD19-depleted stem cell transplant. This chain is built from TRBV28 and TRBJ2-7, and 10 junctional nucleotides match TRBD1. The TCR originated in a male patient between 5 and 17 years old who had a stem cell transplant for acute myeloid leukemia, so the T cells may come from the graft donor. At the DNA level, the sequence is TGTGCCAGCAGTCGCGGGACAGGGGCGCTCGGAAACCACGAGCAGTACTTC. This encodes CASSRGTGALGNHEQYF.